This T cell receptor beta chain was captured by sequencing in a study of T-cell memory formation after mild COVID-19. Study results and limitations: Memory sampled before infection contained some responding clones, suggesting cross-reactive memory joined.

As concerns this clonotype: The antigen is unknown.

With constant-segment primers, 5'RACE yielded cDNA libraries of TCR alpha and TCR beta that carried sample barcodes and UMIs. One entry per CDR3 protein results from TCRdb running MiXCR on the 5' RACE reads. The sample contains 50,000 or so distinct CDR3 sequences, about a quarter of which appear only once. The CDR3 length is 12 residues. CDR1 is SQVTM, CDR2 ANQGSEA, per germline. V lost 4 bases, J lost 7 bases, and 11 bases lay in between. The sequencing sample was made of PBMCs or a T cell subset sorted from them (not recorded which). The clonotype was recovered from a man aged 18 to 29 who had mild COVID-19 (a few samples of this study predate the infection). Cell type and time point are not known. This sequence joins TRBV29-1 and TRBJ2-1; D may be TRBD1 (5 bases). The CDR3 here is CSVAFRGNEQFF. In nucleotides, the CDR3 is TGCAGCGTTGCTTTTAGGGGAAATGAGCAGTTCTTC.